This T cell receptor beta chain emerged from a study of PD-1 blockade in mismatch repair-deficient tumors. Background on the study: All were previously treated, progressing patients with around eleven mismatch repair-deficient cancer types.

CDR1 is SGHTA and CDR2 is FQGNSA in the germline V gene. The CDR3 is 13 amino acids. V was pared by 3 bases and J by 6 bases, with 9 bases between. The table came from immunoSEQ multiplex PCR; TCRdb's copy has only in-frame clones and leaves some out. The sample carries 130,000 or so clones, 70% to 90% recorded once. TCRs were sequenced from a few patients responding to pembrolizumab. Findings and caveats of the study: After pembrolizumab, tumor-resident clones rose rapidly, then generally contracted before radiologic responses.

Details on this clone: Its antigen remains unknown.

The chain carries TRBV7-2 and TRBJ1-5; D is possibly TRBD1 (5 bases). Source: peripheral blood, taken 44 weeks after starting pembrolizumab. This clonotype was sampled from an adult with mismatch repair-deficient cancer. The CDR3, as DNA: TGTGCCAGCAGCTTCAAGGGGAGTCAGCCCCAGCATTTT. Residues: CASSFKGSQPQHF.